This TCR beta chain was sequenced for a study of T cells in Graves' hyperthyroidism and ophthalmopathy. Amplified TCR beta CDR3 regions derived from RNA transcripts. Researchers ran a first-round RT-PCR on the TCR CDR3 using the HTBI primer set. TCRdb reprocessed the multiplex PCR reads via MiXCR and lists one record per CDR3 protein. The sample gives hundreds of thousands of distinct CDR3 sequences, 16% of which show up once; 3% to 4% is in the top ten. This clonotype was recorded many times. The CDR3 is 16 residues long. V was cut by 7 bases and J by 7 bases, with 23 bases left in between. In germline, CDR1 is MDHEN, CDR2 SYDVKM.

Material for sequencing was blood. The TCR sequence derives from a woman in her forties with Graves' ophthalmopathy. The chain links TRBV28 to TRBJ2-1, with unresolved D. The CDR3 region is CASTPPEGRARNEQFF. CDR3 coding DNA: TGTGCCAGCACCCCCCCCGAAGGCCGGGCGAGAAATGAGCAGTTCTTC.